The 27 T cell receptor beta chains below come from one sample, sequenced in a study of OX40 agonist ivuxolimab in advanced cancers. The protocol was immunoSEQ multiplex PCR, while the TCRdb copy is restricted to in-frame clones and leaves out a portion. The sample has 28,000 or so clones; more than 85% are singletons. The material was CD4+ or CD8+ T cells sorted from blood, obtained in a trial of the OX40 agonist ivuxolimab. These receptors were obtained from an adult with an advanced solid tumor such as melanoma, head and neck, liver or kidney cancer.

This clone appeared a single time. The chain is built from TRBV11-3 and TRBJ2-1; 9 nucleotides align to TRBD2. Per germline, CDR1 SGHNT and CDR2 YENEEA. With V trimmed by 3 bases and J by 0 bases, 3 bases remained unmatched. CDR3 size: 16 residues. The CDR3 reads CASSFSSGSSYNEQFF. As DNA, the CDR3 is TGTGCCAGCAGCTTTAGTAGCGGGAGCTCCTACAATGAGCAGTTCTTC.

This rearrangement joins TRBV11-3 to TRBJ2-7; 7 bases map to TRBD1. The V gene end was trimmed by 5 bases and the J gene end by 1 base; junction bases not matched to a gene: 11. From germline, CDR1 is SGHNT and CDR2 YENEEA. This CDR3 is built from 16 residues. CDR3: CASSAGTDTPSYEQYF. The CDR3 nucleotides read TGTGCCAGCAGCGCCGGGACAGACACGCCTTCCTACGAGCAGTACTTC.

The CDR3 sequence: CASSLTSYNEQFF. The CDR3 DNA reads TGCGCCAGCAGCTTAACGTCCTACAATGAGCAGTTCTTC. The gene calls are TRBV4-3 and TRBJ2-1; the D is unclear. Trimming left V 5 bases short and J 1 base short, with 6 bases between. The CDR3 is 13 amino acids. Germline V gene data show CDR1 as LGHNA and CDR2 as YSLEER.

The chain is built from TRBV7-9 and TRBJ2-1, with D unresolved. Germline lookup yields CDR1 SEHNR and CDR2 FQNEAQ (reference sequence). V lost 1 base and J lost 5, with 9 bases in between. CDR3 length: 14 amino acids. The CDR3 sequence: CASSLGVEDNEQFF. CDR3 DNA sequence: TGTGCCAGCAGCTTAGGGGTTGAAGACAATGAGCAGTTCTTC.

V usage is TRBV6-1 and J usage is TRBJ2-7, with TRBD2 identical over 13 bases. Unmatched junction bases numbered 1, after V lost 8 bases and J lost 6 bases. Germline CDR1 is MNHNS and CDR2 is SASEGT. The CDR3 runs to 12 residues. CDR3 loop: CASGTSGTEQYF. DNA of the CDR3: TGTGCCAGCGGGACTAGCGGGACCGAGCAGTACTTC.

CDR3 region: CASSIKKGTLNEQFF. As DNA, the CDR3 is TGTGCCAGTAGTATTAAGAAGGGGACGTTGAATGAGCAGTTCTTC. The chain employs TRBV19 and TRBJ2-1; D tentatively reads TRBD1 or TRBD2 (5 bases each). Germline CDR1 LNHDA, CDR2 SQIVND (reference sequence). Trimming left V 3 bases short and J 7 bases short, with 16 bases between. The CDR3 has 15 amino acids.

The J gene is TRBJ1-2, the V gene TRBV13; the D gene is possibly TRBD1 (6 bases). CDR1 PRHDT and CDR2 FYEKMQ come from the germline V gene (reference sequence). The V end was cut by 2 bases, the J end by 5 bases, with 15 bases between. CDR3 length: 15 amino acids. The CDR3 protein is CASSLRGALGYGYTF. CDR3 nucleotide sequence: TGTGCCAGCAGCTTAAGGGGGGCCCTTGGGTATGGCTACACCTTC.

The chain is built from TRBV29-1 and TRBJ1-1; 10 bases are shared with TRBD1. The V and J ends lost 0 bases and 0 bases, in that order; junction bases with no gene match: 4. This CDR3 is built from 16 residues. Germline V gene lookup returns CDR1 SQVTM and CDR2 ANQGSEA. CDR3 loop: CSVEDLGQGMNTEAFF. The CDR3 region has the DNA TGCAGCGTTGAAGACCTGGGACAGGGGATGAACACTGAAGCTTTCTTT.

This clone was seen a single time. The chain links TRBV19 to TRBJ2-7; 11 bases are a match to TRBD2. The CDR3 runs 16 residues. The J segment lost 0 bases and the V segment lost 5 bases, leaving 6 bases of the junction unmatched. Germline CDR1 is LNHDA and CDR2 is SQIVND (reference sequence). The CDR3 DNA is TGTGCCAGTAGTCCGGGGACTAGCGGAAGCTCCTACGAGCAGTACTTC. Protein sequence: CASSPGTSGSSYEQYF.

This clone is a singleton in its sample. The chain is built from TRBV29-1 and TRBJ2-1; TRBD1 is a possible D gene (6 bases). The CDR3 contains 13 residues. V shed 4 bases and J shed 5 bases, with 12 bases lying between them. Germline-derived CDR1 and CDR2 are SQVTM and ANQGSEA. CDR3 protein: CSVGGGDDNEQFF. The CDR3 DNA sequence: TGCAGCGTTGGAGGGGGAGACGACAATGAGCAGTTCTTC.

The chain links TRBV7-3 to TRBJ2-7; no clear D gene. The V and J ends lost 2 bases and 12 bases respectively, with 29 bases between them. This CDR3 is 17 amino acids long. CDR1 SGHTA and CDR2 FQGTGA come from the germline V gene. CDR3 loop: CASSLAIVVGSFLSPYF. As DNA, the CDR3 is TGTGCCAGCAGCTTAGCGATAGTAGTCGGCAGCTTCCTCTCCCCGTACTTC.

This clone was counted a single time. The rearrangement links TRBV9 to TRBJ2-3; D gene unclear. Germline CDR1 and CDR2: SGDLS and YYNGEE. The CDR3 loop spans 11 amino acids. V dropped 5 bases and J dropped 3 bases, with 4 bases sitting between them. The CDR3 here is CASSLTDTQYF. CDR3 coding DNA: TGTGCCAGCAGTCTTACAGATACGCAGTATTTT. The full variable domain, its missing parts supplied by reference TRBV9 and TRBJ2-3, is DSGVTQTPKHLITATGQRVTLRCSPRSGDLSVYWYQQSLDQGLQFLIQYYNGEERAKGNILERFSAQQFPDLHSELNLSSLELGDSALYFCASSLTDTQYFGPGTRLTVL.

The V and J genes are TRBV18 and TRBJ1-2, with D perhaps matching TRBD1 (5 bases). Germline V gene data show CDR1 as KGHSH and CDR2 as LQKENI. V was trimmed by 2 bases and J by 2 bases, leaving 12 bases between them. The CDR3 loop spans 15 amino acids. CDR3 amino acids: CASSPWGNPNYGYTF. CDR3 DNA sequence: TGTGCCAGCTCACCATGGGGGAACCCCAACTATGGCTACACCTTC. Variable domain in full (rest from reference TRBV18 and TRBJ1-2): NAGVMQNPRHLVRRRGQEARLRCSPMKGHSHVYWYRQLPEEGLKFMVYLQKENIIDESGMPKERFSAEFPKEGPSILRIQQVVRGDSAAYFCASSPWGNPNYGYTFGSGTRLTVV.

This clone was detected only once. V and J are TRBV7-8 and TRBJ2-7; 9 bases map to TRBD1. There are 14 residues in the CDR3. CDR1 and CDR2 from the germline V gene are SGHVS and FQNEAQ. With 5 bases clipped from V and 2 bases from J, the junction kept 4 bases outside the gene matches. CDR3 DNA sequence: TGTGCCAGCAGCGGGACAGGGAACCCCTACGAGCAGTACTTC. Translating gives CASSGTGNPYEQYF.

This sequence joins TRBV21-1 and TRBJ2-6; TRBD1, the D gene given by the table, was not confirmed from the DNA. TRBV21-1 represents a pseudogene. The CDR3 is made up of 17 amino acids. CDR3 in amino acids: CASSEQGLDSGANVLTF. The DNA for the CDR3 is TGTGCCAGCAGCGAACAGGGCCTTGACTCTGGGGCCAACGTCCTGACTTTC.

The chain links TRBV10-3 to TRBJ1-5; maybe TRBD1 (5 bases). Germline V gene sequence: CDR1 ENHRY, CDR2 SYGVKD. V was pared by 3 bases and J by 3 bases, with 12 bases between. CDR3 length equals 15 residues. The CDR3 protein is CAISDRASANQPQHF. The CDR3 nucleotides are TGTGCCATCAGTGACAGGGCTTCCGCCAATCAGCCCCAGCATTTT.

The chain recombines TRBV4-1 with TRBJ1-1; D gene uncertain. Trimming pared 0 bases from V and 4 bases from J, leaving 6 bases between. There are 13 residues in the CDR3. Per germline, CDR1 MGHRA and CDR2 YSYEKL. The CDR3 region has the DNA TGCGCCAGCAGCCAAGAATTCCCCACTGAAGCTTTCTTT. Translated: CASSQEFPTEAFF.

This rearrangement joins TRBV28 to TRBJ1-5, with unresolved D. The CDR3 has 12 amino acids. V was cut by 3 bases and J by 6 bases, with 6 bases left in between. Germline CDR1 is MDHEN and CDR2 is SYDVKM. The CDR3 bases are TGTGCCAGCAGTTTCTTTTTTCAGCCCCAGCATTTT. Its protein product is CASSFFFQPQHF.

This rearrangement joins TRBV5-4 to TRBJ1-1; 7 bases are a match to TRBD1. Germline CDR1 reads SGHNT; CDR2 reads YYREEE (reference sequence). The CDR3 has 13 residues. Trimming removed 5 bases from V and 4 bases from J; junction bases left unmatched: 5. For the CDR3, the DNA is TGTGCCAGCAGATCAAGGGACAGCACTGAAGCTTTCTTT. This gives the protein CASRSRDSTEAFF.

The chain combines TRBV13 with TRBJ2-7; 15 nucleotides agree with TRBD2. The CDR3 consists of 15 residues. CDR1 and CDR2 (germline): PRHDT, FYEKMQ (reference sequence). V lost 5 bases, J lost 6 bases, and 5 bases stayed unmatched. The chain's CDR3 is CASSMGLAGGSEQYF. The CDR3 DNA reads as TGTGCCAGCAGCATGGGACTAGCGGGAGGTAGCGAGCAGTACTTC.

The V gene is TRBV5-4, the J gene TRBJ2-5; D may be TRBD1 or TRBD2 (6 bases each). CDR3 size: 12 residues. Germline V gene data show CDR1 as SGHNT and CDR2 as YYREEE (reference sequence). Trimming removed 7 bases from V and 5 bases from J, with 12 bases in between. Written as DNA, the CDR3 is TGTGCCAGCCGACTAGGGGGGGAGACCCAGTACTTC. Amino acids: CASRLGGETQYF.

This clone was seen once. The CDR3 bases are TGTGCCAGCAGTTTACTCAGGGCTACCCCCGGGGAGCTGTTTTTT. It codes for CASSLLRATPGELFF. The chain has TRBV27 and TRBJ2-2; possible D gene TRBD1, 5 bases. This CDR3 is built from 15 residues. The V gene's germline CDR1 is MNHEY and CDR2 SMNVEV (reference sequence). V lost 2 bases and J lost 6, with 13 bases in between.

V is TRBV4-2 and J is TRBJ2-4; a possible D gene is TRBD2 (6 bases). V was trimmed by 5 bases and J by 2 bases, leaving 13 bases between them. CDR1 is LGHNA and CDR2 is YNFKEQ in the germline V gene. The CDR3 contains 15 residues. CDR3 amino acids: CASSGHRDSKNIQYF. The CDR3, as DNA: TGTGCCAGCAGCGGACACCGGGACTCCAAAAACATTCAGTACTTC.

The genes are TRBV19 and TRBJ2-2, with TRBD1 matching over 8 bases. Germline V gene lookup returns CDR1 LNHDA and CDR2 SQIVND (reference sequence). The CDR3 runs 15 residues. Unmatched junction bases numbered 10, after V lost 7 bases and J lost 6 bases. The CDR3 loop is CASTLTGVGAGELFF. The CDR3 DNA reads as TGTGCCAGTACCTTGACAGGGGTTGGCGCCGGGGAGCTGTTTTTT.

The rearrangement joins TRBV7-6 to TRBJ2-1; tentative D call: TRBD2 (5 bases). Germline CDR1 and CDR2: SGHVS and FNYEAQ. Trimming removed 5 bases from V and 10 bases from J, with 18 bases in between. The CDR3 is made up of 14 amino acids. CDR3 nucleotide sequence: TGTGCCAGCAGCACCCGGGATCCCTTTAGGGAGCAGTTCTTC. It is translated as CASSTRDPFREQFF.

This chain joins TRBV13 and TRBJ2-6; TRBD1 agrees at 7 bases. The junction had 3 bases not matched to a gene; V was cut back by 0 bases and J by 4 bases. This CDR3 is built from 16 residues. Per the germline V gene, CDR1 is PRHDT and CDR2 is FYEKMQ (reference sequence). In nucleotides, the CDR3 is TGTGCCAGCAGCTTAGGGACAGGGAACGGGGCCAACGTCCTGACTTTC. Translating gives CASSLGTGNGANVLTF.

The chain recombines TRBV7-8 with TRBJ1-1, with 12 positions matching TRBD1. J was trimmed by 8 bases and V by 6 bases; bases with no gene match: 10. The CDR3 has 15 residues. Germline CDR1 SGHVS, CDR2 FQNEAQ. The CDR3 is CASSPSPGQGAEAFF. The DNA of the CDR3 is TGTGCCAGCAGTCCCTCTCCGGGACAGGGGGCGGAAGCTTTCTTT. Together with reference TRBV7-8 and TRBJ1-1, the CDR3 gives the full variable domain: GAGVSQSPRYKVAKRGQDVALRCDPISGHVSLFWYQQALGQGPEFLTYFQNEAQLDKSGLPSDRFFAERPEGSVSTLKIQRTQQEDSAVYLCASSPSPGQGAEAFFGQGTRLTVV.